The next 5 T cell receptor beta chains were all read from a single sample in a study of control samples from healthy donors and cancer patients. Profiled with immunoSEQ multiplex PCR; TCRdb holds only in-frame clones, not every one. The sample has fewer than 85,000 clones, around 94% seen once; the top ten hold about 5%. Sequenced input: blood. These receptors were collected from a woman aged 55-69 years in good health.

The chain carries TRBV18 and TRBJ1-2, with TRBD1 identical over 10 bases. In germline, CDR1 is KGHSH, CDR2 LQKENI. This CDR3 has 14 amino acids. V was pared by 6 bases and J by 5 bases, with 6 bases of the junction left unmatched. CDR3 DNA sequence: TGTGCCAGCTCCCCGGGGACAGGGGAATATGGCTACACCTTC. Translated: CASSPGTGEYGYTF.

This chain links TRBV28 with TRBJ1-1; no firm D call. The CDR3 runs 15 residues. The germline V gene encodes CDR1 MDHEN and CDR2 SYDVKM. V was pared by 2 bases and J by 3 bases, with 13 bases between. The CDR3 loop reads CASSLISRRDTEAFF. Here the CDR3 DNA reads TGTGCCAGCAGTTTAATCTCCCGTCGGGACACTGAAGCTTTCTTT. Using reference TRBV28 and TRBJ1-1 for the parts outside the CDR3, the full variable domain is DVKVTQSSRYLVKRTGEKVFLECVQDMDHENMFWYRQDPGLGLRLIYFSYDVKMKEKGDIPEGYSVSREKKERFSLILESASTNQTSMYLCASSLISRRDTEAFFGQGTRLTVV.

A single count supports this clone. The chain carries TRBV28 and TRBJ1-4; 8 bases fit TRBD1. Trimming at V came to 5 bases and at J to 4 bases, leaving 9 bases not matched to a gene. CDR1 MDHEN and CDR2 SYDVKM come from the germline V gene. CDR3 length: 16 residues. CDR3 loop: CASSQQGTGRNEKLFF. In DNA, the CDR3 is TGTGCCAGCAGTCAACAAGGGACAGGCCGTAATGAAAAACTGTTTTTT.

In its sample, this clone was seen once. The J gene is TRBJ1-2, the V gene TRBV2; possible D gene TRBD1, 5 bases. Germline CDR1 and CDR2: SNHLY and FYNNEI. V dropped 3 bases and J dropped 5 bases, with 13 bases sitting between them. The length of the CDR3 is 14 residues. The CDR3 is CASSEKWGSYGYTF. The CDR3 DNA reads as TGTGCCAGCAGTGAGAAATGGGGCAGTTATGGCTACACCTTC.

The chain has TRBV7-2 and TRBJ2-7; TRBD2 agrees at 11 bases. The CDR3 has 14 amino acids. Unmatched junction bases numbered 4, after V lost 7 bases and J lost 2 bases. Germline V CDR1 and CDR2: SGHTA, FQGNSA. The CDR3 loop is CASKVTSGAYEQYF. CDR3 DNA: TGTGCCAGCAAGGTGACTAGCGGGGCCTACGAGCAGTACTTC.